This record looks at one T cell receptor (beta chain) sequence and its context. The sample carries other DNA sequences with the same CDR3. Germline values: CDR1 MNHEY, CDR2 SMNVEV (reference sequence). The CDR3 length is 14 residues. Trimming cost V 3 bases and J 1 base, with 7 bases left between them. The data were obtained in a study of blood T cell repertoires in COVID-19. Study as a whole: The United States, Italy and Spain supplied acute and convalescent COVID-19 samples. T cells, B-cell-depleted T cells, or PBMCs provided the cDNA or gDNA that served as material.

Authors' processing steps: Amplification of reference gene primers was used by the study to estimate nucleated cell counts. Sequencing used immunoSEQ multiplex PCR; TCRdb keeps in-frame clones, though not all of them. V, J and clone size reflect that table, while D and trimming were determined from the DNA. The sample records around 110,000 clones, 75% to 90% being singletons. The sequence derives from a woman between 65 and 79 years old with acute or convalescent COVID-19. The specimen was peripheral blood. J is TRBJ1-5 and V is TRBV27; D gene uncertain. The CDR3 DNA reads as TGTGCCAGCAGTTTCAGTTCAAGCAATCAGCCCCAGCATTTT. This translates into CASSFSSSNQPQHF.